The T cell receptor (beta chain) described here comes from a study of T-cell memory formation after mild COVID-19. Study-wide context: TCR clusters mostly belonged to single donors. Study-wide results and limits: Pre-infection memory already had some responding clones, implying cross-reactive memory joined. The SARS-CoV-2 specificity of second-wave clones reaching peak at day 37 remained unverified.

In TCRdb, the 5' RACE reads were re-called with MiXCR into one record per CDR3 protein. The data show approximately 240,000 distinct CDR3 sequences, about a sixth seen once. The V end was cut by 5 bases, the J end by 1 base, with 15 bases between. Germline lookup yields CDR1 DFQATT and CDR2 SNEGSKA (reference sequence). The CDR3 spans 15 residues. Note on this clonotype: Antigen: not known.

The receptor comes from a man aged 18 to 29 who had mild COVID-19 (a few samples of this study predate the infection). Cell type and time point are not known. Sequencing was carried out using PBMCs or a T cell subset sorted from them (not recorded which). This chain uses TRBV20-1 with TRBJ1-5; unclear D gene. The CDR3 DNA sequence: TGCAGTGCTCCCGTCCCGAGTGGAAGCAATCAGCCCCAGCATTTT. Protein: CSAPVPSGSNQPQHF.